These 7 T cell receptor beta chains were all obtained from the same sample, sequenced in a study of cytomegalovirus exposure and HLA in healthy donors. PCR involved 60 Vbeta and 13 Jbeta primers. TCRdb's copy holds only in-frame clones and misses some; the assay was immunoSEQ multiplex PCR. The table has 82,000 or so clones, roughly 74% seen once. Material for sequencing was PBMCs. The receptors were sampled from a woman aged 50 to 60 in good health and CMV-seropositive.

V usage is TRBV5-1 and J usage is TRBJ1-5; TRBD1 aligns across 10 bases. In germline, CDR1 is SGHRS, CDR2 YFSETQ. The CDR3 is 14 residues long. V was clipped by 4 bases and J by 7 bases; unmatched bases: 5. The CDR3 is CASSMTGGEQPQHF. CDR3 coding DNA: TGCGCCAGCAGCATGACAGGGGGCGAACAGCCCCAGCATTTT. The whole variable domain, remainder taken from reference TRBV5-1 and TRBJ1-5, is KAGVTQTPRYLIKTRGQQVTLSCSPISGHRSVSWYQQTPGQGLQFLFEYFSETQRNKGNFPGRFSGRQFSNSRSEMNVSTLELGDSALYLCASSMTGGEQPQHFGDGTRLSIL.

The sample holds one count of this clone. The chain employs TRBV6-5 and TRBJ1-1, with 10 bases lining up with TRBD1. Per the germline V gene, CDR1 is MNHEY and CDR2 is SVGAGI. The trim removed 5 bases at V and 5 bases at J, leaving 5 bases unmatched. The CDR3 is 14 amino acids. Written as DNA, the CDR3 is TGTGCCAGCAGTCGAGACAGGGGGCGGACTGAAGCTTTCTTT. Translation: CASSRDRGRTEAFF.

The chain recombines TRBV19 with TRBJ2-5, with 10 bases matching TRBD1. The CDR3 loop spans 14 amino acids. The V gene end was trimmed by 7 bases and the J gene end by 6 bases; junction bases not matched to a gene: 8. Germline lookup yields CDR1 LNHDA and CDR2 SQIVND (reference sequence). The CDR3 here is CASTSGQGIKTQYF. The CDR3 DNA reads as TGTGCCAGTACCTCGGGACAGGGGATAAAGACCCAGTACTTC.

On this clone itself: This CDR3 is also generated by other DNA sequences in the sample. This chain links TRBV28 with TRBJ2-7, with 10 nucleotides matching TRBD1. The CDR3 loop spans 15 amino acids. Looked up from germline, CDR1 is MDHEN and CDR2 is SYDVKM. V lost 3 bases to trimming and J lost 2 bases; unmatched junction nucleotides: 4. The CDR3, as DNA: TGTGCCAGCAGTTTTGAAGGACAGGGGGCCTACGAGCAGTACTTC. Protein product: CASSFEGQGAYEQYF.

The genes are TRBV15 and TRBJ2-6; TRBD1 might be the D (6 bases). The germline gives CDR1 LNHNV, CDR2 YYDKDF (reference sequence). The CDR3 is made up of 17 amino acids. The V gene lost 5 bases and the J gene lost 0 bases, with 14 bases spanning the gap. As DNA, the CDR3 is TGTGCCACCAGCGAAGGACAGCGCAGCTCTGGGGCCAACGTCCTGACTTTC. It is translated as CATSEGQRSSGANVLTF. The full variable domain, with the rest looked up from reference TRBV15 and TRBJ2-6, is DAMVIQNPRYQVTQFGKPVTLSCSQTLNHNVMYWYQQKSSQAPKLLFHYYDKDFNNEADTPDNFQSRRPNTSFCFLDIRSPGLGDTAMYLCATSEGQRSSGANVLTFGAGSRLTVL.

This clone was seen a few times. The gene calls are TRBV6-1 and TRBJ2-5, with TRBD2 matching over 12 bases. The junction had 8 bases not matched to a gene; V was cut back by 4 bases and J by 5 bases. The CDR3 loop spans 16 amino acids. Germline V gene sequence: CDR1 MNHNS, CDR2 SASEGT. The CDR3 bases are TGTGCCAGCAGTGTCGCGACTAGCGGGAGTTTTGAGACCCAGTACTTC. Amino acids: CASSVATSGSFETQYF.

The chain is built from TRBV2 and TRBJ1-2, with TRBD1 as a possible D gene (5 bases). CDR3 length equals 14 residues. Trimming shortened V by 5 bases and J by 8 bases, and 18 bases separated the two germline ends. CDR1 is SNHLY, CDR2 FYNNEI, per germline. The CDR3 loop is CASSLDSASKGYTF. In nucleotides, the CDR3 is TGTGCCAGCAGTTTAGACAGTGCTAGTAAGGGCTACACCTTC. Together with reference TRBV2 and TRBJ1-2, the CDR3 gives the full variable domain: EPEVTQTPSHQVTQMGQEVILRCVPISNHLYFYWYRQILGQKVEFLVSFYNNEISEKSEIFDDQFSVERPDGSNFTLKIRSTKLEDSAMYFCASSLDSASKGYTFGSGTRLTVV.